The 22 T cell receptor beta chains below come from one sample, sequenced in a study of T cells in Graves' hyperthyroidism and ophthalmopathy (dated by TCRdb to the late 2010s). Libraries were built with multiplex PCR. The sequencing machine was an Illumina HiSeq 2000. The TCR beta CDR3 regions were amplified from the RNA transcripts. A first-round RT-PCR of the TCR CDR3 used the HTBI primer set with the Qiagen OneStep RT-PCR kit. TCRdb trimmed the raw reads at Q25, called clones with MiXCR and kept productive beta chains. For every CDR3 protein sequence, its rows merge into one entry that carries the most common genes and DNA. Across this sample there are about 640,000 distinct CDR3 sequences, with around 20% seen only once. 34% of the sample comes from the top ten. Input material: blood. The receptors shown here come from a man aged 30 to 39 with Graves' ophthalmopathy.

This chain links TRBV7-2 with TRBJ2-2; TRBD2 might be the D (5 bases). This CDR3 contains 16 residues. V was shortened by 5 bases and J by 6 bases, with 19 bases between the two germline ends. Per the germline V gene, CDR1 is SGHTA and CDR2 is FQGNSA. The CDR3: CASSPLTREFAGELFF. The CDR3 nucleotides read TGTGCCAGCAGCCCACTCACTAGAGAATTCGCCGGGGAGCTGTTTTTT.

The chain joins TRBV29-1 to TRBJ1-1; weak D call: TRBD1 (6 bases). CDR3 length equals 11 residues. The germline V gene has CDR1 SQVTM and CDR2 ANQGSEA. V was pared by 7 bases and J by 10 bases, with 16 bases between. CDR3 DNA sequence: TGCAGCGCCCAACAGGGTATAGGAGCTTTCTTT. Translating gives CSAQQGIGAFF.

This clonotype came up a few times. This chain links TRBV7-9 with TRBJ2-7; 10 bases match TRBD1. Unmatched junction bases numbered 9, after V lost 1 base and J lost 3 bases. Germline V gene sequence: CDR1 SEHNR, CDR2 FQNEAQ (reference sequence). The CDR3 is made up of 17 amino acids. The chain's CDR3 is CASSLEIPDRGDYEQYF. For the CDR3, the DNA is TGTGCCAGCAGCTTAGAGATCCCGGACAGGGGGGACTACGAGCAGTACTTC.

Details on this clonotype: The conserved phenylalanine or tryptophan normally closing the CDR3 is absent here, so this likely arose from a read error. DNA for the CDR3: TGTGCCAGCAGCCCCTCGGGACTAGCGGGATCGTACAATGAGCAGTTCCTC. Encoded protein: CASSPSGLAGSYNEQFL. This sequence joins TRBV6-1 and TRBJ2-1; 13 nucleotides align to TRBD2. V dropped 6 bases and J dropped 4; count of bases not matched to a gene: 9. The CDR3 is 17 amino acids. Looked up from germline, CDR1 is MNHNS and CDR2 is SASEGT.

This clonotype was observed a handful of times. The rearrangement uses TRBV5-5 and TRBJ2-7; D is ambiguous. Deletions cut 6 bases from V and 0 bases from J, with 19 bases between. The length of the CDR3 is 16 residues. CDR1 SGHKS and CDR2 YYEKEE come from the germline V gene (reference sequence). CDR3 residues: CASTSDGRRPSYEQYF. As DNA, the CDR3 is TGTGCCAGCACCTCTGACGGACGACGACCCTCCTACGAGCAGTACTTC.

In its sample, this clonotype was seen a few times. This chain uses TRBV29-1 with TRBJ1-6; no clear D. This CDR3 contains 15 residues. V lost 6 bases to trimming and J lost 6 bases, with 18 bases between them. Germline CDR1 SQVTM, CDR2 ANQGSEA. CDR3 region: CSVRSGGTLNSPLHF. The CDR3 region has the DNA TGCAGCGTGCGATCAGGTGGAACCCTTAATTCACCCCTCCACTTT. The whole variable domain, filled in from reference TRBV29-1 and TRBJ1-6, reads SAVISQKPSRDICQRGTSLTIQCQVDSQVTMMFWYRQQPGQSLTLIATANQGSEATYESGFVIDKFPISRPNLTFSTLTVSNMSPEDSSIYLCSVRSGGTLNSPLHFGNGTRLTVT.

This clonotype has at least ten counts. The J gene is TRBJ2-5, the V gene TRBV14; TRBD1 aligns across 8 bases. Germline V gene lookup returns CDR1 SGHDN and CDR2 FVKESK. This CDR3 comprises 15 residues. V was pared by 2 bases and J by 0 bases, with 2 bases of the junction left unmatched. The CDR3 loop is CASSQPGQDQETQYF. CDR3 bases: TGTGCCAGCAGCCAACCGGGACAGGACCAAGAGACCCAGTACTTC.

The sample holds many counts of this clonotype. The genes are TRBV7-9 and TRBJ2-7, with D possibly being TRBD1 (7 bases). V was shortened by 0 bases and J by 4 bases, with 19 bases between the two germline ends. This CDR3 spans 17 amino acids. Per the germline V gene, CDR1 is SEHNR and CDR2 is FQNEAQ (reference sequence). The CDR3 region is CASSLAWTGGNSYEQYF. Written as DNA, the CDR3 is TGTGCCAGCAGCTTAGCCTGGACAGGAGGGAACTCTTACGAGCAGTACTTC.

This clonotype has just a few counts. The gene calls are TRBV7-6 and TRBJ2-1; 7 positions match TRBD2. V was pared by 4 bases and J by 6 bases, with 3 bases of the junction left unmatched. The CDR3 extends over 13 amino acids. Germline V gene sequence: CDR1 SGHVS, CDR2 FNYEAQ. The CDR3 spells CASSSGTTNEQFF. As DNA, the CDR3 is TGTGCCAGCAGCTCCGGGACTACCAATGAGCAGTTCTTC.

Many counts were recorded for this clonotype. The J gene is TRBJ2-5, the V gene TRBV11-2; 7 bases are shared with TRBD2. The CDR3 contains 13 residues. Germline V gene lookup returns CDR1 SGHAT and CDR2 FQNNGV. The V segment lost 8 bases and the J segment 5 bases; nucleotides outside the gene matches: 8. The CDR3 spells CASSLGRVETQYF. The CDR3 nucleotides are TGTGCCAGCTCCTTAGGGAGGGTCGAGACCCAGTACTTC.

This clonotype was seen repeatedly, ten times or more. The chain has TRBV18 and TRBJ1-1; a weak D match, TRBD1 (5 bases). CDR1 and CDR2 (germline): KGHSH, LQKENI. V lost 4 bases and J 8 bases, leaving 17 bases between the germline ends. CDR3 length equals 14 residues. CDR3 in DNA: TGTGCCAGCTCACAGAAATGGGACGTTCAGGAAGCTTTCTTT. Amino acid sequence: CASSQKWDVQEAFF. Full variable domain (rest looked up from reference TRBV18 and TRBJ1-1): NAGVMQNPRHLVRRRGQEARLRCSPMKGHSHVYWYRQLPEEGLKFMVYLQKENIIDESGMPKERFSAEFPKEGPSILRIQQVVRGDSAAYFCASSQKWDVQEAFFGQGTRLTVV.

This clonotype was counted ten times or more. V gene TRBV2 combines with J gene TRBJ2-7; 9 bases are a match to TRBD2. The length of the CDR3 is 15 residues. In germline, CDR1 is SNHLY, CDR2 FYNNEI. With V trimmed by 3 bases and J by 1 base, 4 bases remained unmatched. CDR3 bases: TGTGCCAGCAGTGACCAGACTAGCGGTTCCTACGAGCAGTACTTC. The encoded protein is CASSDQTSGSYEQYF. The entire variable domain, with the rest obtained from reference TRBV2 and TRBJ2-7, is as follows: EPEVTQTPSHQVTQMGQEVILRCVPISNHLYFYWYRQILGQKVEFLVSFYNNEISEKSEIFDDQFSVERPDGSNFTLKIRSTKLEDSAMYFCASSDQTSGSYEQYFGPGTRLTVT.

This clonotype has only a few counts. V usage is TRBV7-9 and J usage is TRBJ2-7; TRBD1 matches at 9 bases. With V trimmed by 4 bases and J by 2 bases, 6 bases remained unmatched. The CDR3 is 15 residues long. Germline CDR1 is SEHNR and CDR2 is FQNEAQ (reference sequence). The CDR3 reads CASSYKQGAPYEQYF. The CDR3 nucleotides read TGTGCCAGCAGCTATAAACAGGGGGCCCCCTACGAGCAGTACTTC.

The rearrangement joins TRBV5-1 to TRBJ2-4; 8 bases line up with TRBD1. J was trimmed by 0 bases and V by 4 bases; bases with no gene match: 6. The CDR3 is made up of 16 amino acids. CDR1 SGHRS and CDR2 YFSETQ come from the germline V gene. The DNA for the CDR3 is TGCGCCAGCAGCCACAGGGGGTTGCTAGCCAAAAACATTCAGTACTTC. Translating gives CASSHRGLLAKNIQYF.

This clonotype has just a few counts. CDR3: CASSRFMNTEAFF. CDR3 coding DNA: TGTGCCAGCAGTAGATTTATGAACACTGAAGCTTTCTTT. This rearrangement joins TRBV7-3 to TRBJ1-1; no firm D call. V was clipped by 6 bases and J by 0 bases, with 8 bases between them. The CDR3 loop spans 13 amino acids. CDR1 and CDR2 (germline): SGHTA, FQGTGA.

The rearrangement joins TRBV6-1 to TRBJ1-2; the match to TRBD1 covers 9 bases. Germline assignment: CDR1 MNHNS and CDR2 SASEGT. The CDR3 extends over 12 amino acids. The CDR3 DNA sequence: TGTGCTTCCCGGACAGGGGTGTATGGCTACACCTTC. It encodes CASRTGVYGYTF.

This CDR3 is CASSLVLTSTDTQYF. Written as DNA, the CDR3 is TGTGCCAGCTCCCTAGTACTTACTAGCACAGATACGCAGTATTTT. This chain links TRBV2 with TRBJ2-3; D is undetermined. Trimming took 8 bases from V and 0 from J, leaving 15 bases between them. The CDR3 is made up of 15 amino acids. Germline V gene lookup returns CDR1 SNHLY and CDR2 FYNNEI.

This clonotype was counted many times. The CDR3 loop reads CSASPMGSSDYEQYF. CDR3 in DNA: TGCAGTGCTAGCCCCATGGGGAGCTCAGACTACGAGCAGTACTTC. V and J are TRBV20-1 and TRBJ2-7, with D possibly TRBD2 on 5 matching bases. The CDR3 runs 15 residues. CDR1 is DFQATT, CDR2 SNEGSKA, per germline (reference sequence). Trimming pared 3 bases from V and 3 bases from J, leaving 18 bases between.

This clonotype was recorded many times. This chain uses TRBV7-2 with TRBJ1-1, with 8 bases aligning to TRBD1. Germline V gene data show CDR1 as SGHTA and CDR2 as FQGNSA. The CDR3 runs 16 residues. The trim removed 6 bases at V and 1 base at J, leaving 10 bases unmatched. The DNA for the CDR3 is TGTGCCAGCAGGCCCAGGGGGCCCCTCAAGAACACTGAAGCTTTCTTT. It translates to CASRPRGPLKNTEAFF.

This rearrangement joins TRBV15 to TRBJ1-5; D unresolved. Per germline, CDR1 LNHNV and CDR2 YYDKDF (reference sequence). V dropped 0 bases and J dropped 0 bases, with 6 bases sitting between them. The CDR3 is 15 amino acids. DNA for the CDR3: TGTGCCACCAGCAGAGATCTACGTAGCAATCAGCCCCAGCATTTT. Translated: CATSRDLRSNQPQHF.

This clonotype was recorded many times. The chain recombines TRBV20-1 with TRBJ2-1; 8 bases map to TRBD2. Germline assignment: CDR1 DFQATT and CDR2 SNEGSKA (reference sequence). V was clipped by 2 bases and J by 5 bases; unmatched bases: 5. The length of the CDR3 is 14 residues. CDR3 region: CSARLAGSHNEQFF. The CDR3, as DNA: TGCAGTGCTAGACTAGCGGGTAGCCACAATGAGCAGTTCTTC.

This clonotype was found many times. This rearrangement joins TRBV11-2 to TRBJ2-5; D ambiguous. The V and J ends lost 2 bases and 0 bases respectively, with 7 bases between them. The CDR3 consists of 14 residues. Germline CDR1 reads SGHAT; CDR2 reads FQNNGV. Here the CDR3 reads CASSLLRNQETQYF. CDR3 coding DNA: TGTGCCAGCAGCTTATTACGAAACCAAGAGACCCAGTACTTC.